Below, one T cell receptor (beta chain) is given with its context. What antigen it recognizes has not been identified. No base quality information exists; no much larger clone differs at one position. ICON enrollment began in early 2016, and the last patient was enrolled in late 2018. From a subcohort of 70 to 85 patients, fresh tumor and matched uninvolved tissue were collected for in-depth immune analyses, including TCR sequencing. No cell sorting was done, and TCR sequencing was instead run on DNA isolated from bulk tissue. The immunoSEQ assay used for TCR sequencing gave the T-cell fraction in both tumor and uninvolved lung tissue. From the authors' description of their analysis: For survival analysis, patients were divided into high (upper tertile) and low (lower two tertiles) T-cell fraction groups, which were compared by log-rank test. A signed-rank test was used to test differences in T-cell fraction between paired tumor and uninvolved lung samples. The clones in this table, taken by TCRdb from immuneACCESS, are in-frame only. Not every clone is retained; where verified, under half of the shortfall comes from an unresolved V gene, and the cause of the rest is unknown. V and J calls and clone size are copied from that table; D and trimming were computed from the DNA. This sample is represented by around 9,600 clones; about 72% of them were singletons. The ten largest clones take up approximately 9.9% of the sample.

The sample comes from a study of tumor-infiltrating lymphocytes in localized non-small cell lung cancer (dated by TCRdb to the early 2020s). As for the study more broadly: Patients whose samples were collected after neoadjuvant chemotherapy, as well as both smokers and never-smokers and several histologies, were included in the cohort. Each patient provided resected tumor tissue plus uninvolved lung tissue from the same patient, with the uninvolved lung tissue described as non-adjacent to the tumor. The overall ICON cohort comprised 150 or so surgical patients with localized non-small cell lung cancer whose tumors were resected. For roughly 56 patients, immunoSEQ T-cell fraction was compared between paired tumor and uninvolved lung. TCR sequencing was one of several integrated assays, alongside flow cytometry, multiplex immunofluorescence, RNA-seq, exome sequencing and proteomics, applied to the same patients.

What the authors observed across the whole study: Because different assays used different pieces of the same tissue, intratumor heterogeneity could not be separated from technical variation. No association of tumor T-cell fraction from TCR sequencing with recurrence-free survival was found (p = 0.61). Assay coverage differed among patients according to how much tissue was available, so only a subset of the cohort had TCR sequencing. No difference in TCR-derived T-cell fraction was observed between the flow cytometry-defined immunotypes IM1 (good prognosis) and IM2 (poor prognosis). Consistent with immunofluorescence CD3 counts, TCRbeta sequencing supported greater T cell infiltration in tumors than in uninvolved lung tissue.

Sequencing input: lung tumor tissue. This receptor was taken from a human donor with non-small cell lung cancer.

CDR3 loop: CASSPDVHNYGYTF. Here is the DNA: TGTGCCAGCAGCCCGGACGTTCATAACTATGGCTACACCTTC. The receptor chain draws on TRBV5-4 and TRBJ1-2; no D segment can be confidently identified. V lost 4 bases and J lost 1 base; the stretch between them is 11 bases long. Via the germline V gene (reference sequence), CDR1 is SGHNT and CDR2 YYREEE. Taken from cysteine to phenylalanine, the CDR3 has 14 residues. Only CDR3 DNA is held: 42 bases, read in frame from base 1. With the rest looked up from the reference TRBV5-4 and TRBJ1-2 genes rather than sequenced, the full variable domain is ETGVTQSPTHLIKTRGQQVTLRCSSQSGHNTVSWYQQALGQGPQFIFQYYREEENGRGNFPPRFSGLQFPNYSSELNVNALELDDSALYLCASSPDVHNYGYTFGSGTRLTVV.